The 32 T cell receptor beta chains reported below all come from one sample, sequenced in a study of breast tumors, draining lymph nodes, adjacent tissues. One entry per CDR3 protein results from TCRdb running MiXCR on the multiplex PCR reads. The sample has about 9,600 distinct CDR3 sequences, 40% to 55% seen once. The material sequenced was tumor-adjacent breast tissue. These receptors all come from a female donor with breast cancer. Some clones in this sample may be carry-over from other donors' samples.

J is TRBJ2-2 and V is TRBV3-1, with 11 bases fitting TRBD2. The germline CDR1 and CDR2 sequences are LGHDT and YNNKEL (reference sequence). This CDR3 has 16 amino acids. V lost 4 bases and J lost 6; bases outside the gene matches: 7. In DNA, the CDR3 is TGTGCCAGCAGCCCAAGACTAGCGGGACATTCCGGGGAGCTGTTTTTT. It specifies CASSPRLAGHSGELFF.

This clonotype was seen many times. The rearrangement joins TRBV28 to TRBJ1-5, with D possibly TRBD1 on 6 matching bases. The CDR3 length is 15 residues. V lost 5 bases, J lost 8 bases, and 19 bases lay in between. Germline assignment: CDR1 MDHEN and CDR2 SYDVKM. In nucleotides, the CDR3 is TGTGCCAGCAGTCCGCGTGGTAGGGGGGCGAAGCCCCAGCATTTT. Residues: CASSPRGRGAKPQHF.

This clonotype was counted at least ten times. The rearrangement uses TRBV5-6 and TRBJ2-1, with D perhaps TRBD1 (6 bases). Trimming shortened V by 2 bases and J by 10 bases, and 10 bases separated the two germline ends. The CDR3 sequence is 12 residues long. The germline CDR1 and CDR2 sequences are SGHDT and YYEEEE. CDR3 amino acids: CASSLPGTEQFF. CDR3 DNA sequence: TGTGCCAGCAGCTTACCCGGGACAGAGCAGTTCTTC.

V is TRBV5-8 and J is TRBJ2-1; 7 bases match TRBD1. Unmatched junction bases numbered 5, after V lost 2 bases and J lost 9 bases. This CDR3 spans 13 amino acids. Germline V lookup: CDR1 SGHTS, CDR2 YDEGEE. CDR3 sequence: CASSFGQEGEQFF. The CDR3 coding sequence is TGTGCCAGCAGCTTCGGACAGGAAGGTGAGCAGTTCTTC.

By frequency in the sample, this clonotype is medium-sized (0.01 to 0.1%). The gene calls are TRBV20-1 and TRBJ2-7; maybe TRBD1 (5 bases). Trimming took 6 bases from V and 4 from J, leaving 25 bases between them. The CDR3 runs 16 residues. CDR1 is DFQATT and CDR2 is SNEGSKA in the germline V gene (reference sequence). The CDR3 DNA follows: TGCAGTGCAAGGCCTATTATGGGCAGGGTCGGTTACGAGCAGTACTTC. Amino acids: CSARPIMGRVGYEQYF.

This clonotype was detected many times. The chain joins TRBV28 to TRBJ1-2; D is unclear. The V gene's germline CDR1 is MDHEN and CDR2 SYDVKM. Deletions cut 5 bases from V and 4 bases from J, with 8 bases between. This CDR3 has 12 amino acids. For the CDR3, the DNA is TGTGCCAGCAGTCCTGCTAGCTATGGCTACACCTTC. It is translated as CASSPASYGYTF.

This rearrangement joins TRBV20-1 to TRBJ1-2; no definite D call. Trimming removed 5 bases at V and 7 bases at J, with 8 bases between. Germline V gives CDR1 DFQATT, CDR2 SNEGSKA (reference sequence). This CDR3 comprises 10 residues. DNA for the CDR3: TGCAGTGCTCCGGTTGGTGGCTACACCTTC. It yields the protein CSAPVGGYTF.

The V gene is TRBV28, the J gene TRBJ1-4; D possibly corresponds to TRBD1 (5 bases). CDR1 is MDHEN, CDR2 SYDVKM, per germline. V was cut by 2 bases and J by 1 base, with 17 bases left in between. The CDR3 is 18 residues long. CDR3 in DNA: TGTGCCAGCAGTTTACGGAGGGGAAGAAGGATAACTAATGAAAAACTGTTTTTT. Translated, it gives CASSLRRGRRITNEKLFF.

This clonotype has ten or more counts. This chain connects TRBV18 to TRBJ2-7, with D unresolved. V dropped 0 bases and J dropped 3 bases, with 9 bases sitting between them. CDR3 length: 14 residues. Germline V CDR1 and CDR2: KGHSH, LQKENI. This CDR3 is CASSPPAAYYEQYF. CDR3 sequence (DNA): TGTGCCAGCTCACCACCGGCAGCGTACTACGAGCAGTACTTC. Variable domain in full (rest from reference TRBV18 and TRBJ2-7): NAGVMQNPRHLVRRRGQEARLRCSPMKGHSHVYWYRQLPEEGLKFMVYLQKENIIDESGMPKERFSAEFPKEGPSILRIQQVVRGDSAAYFCASSPPAAYYEQYFGPGTRLTVT.

As for this clonotype: Sequence at one end of the junction differs from germline and may be a read error. The V and J genes are TRBV6-4 and TRBJ1-2, with D maybe TRBD1 (6 bases). There are 15 residues in the CDR3. Looked up from germline, CDR1 is MRHNA and CDR2 is SNTAGT. CDR3 nucleotide sequence: TGTGCCAGCAGTGTCTCGTGGGACAAGCGAGCTGGCTACGCCTTC. This gives the protein CASSVSWDKRAGYAF.

This clonotype showed up many times. The chain joins TRBV27 to TRBJ1-4; TRBD1 is a possible D gene (6 bases). This CDR3 is built from 15 residues. Trimming left V 6 bases short and J 2 bases short, with 13 bases between. Looked up from germline, CDR1 is MNHEY and CDR2 is SMNVEV (reference sequence). The DNA for the CDR3 is TGTGCCAGCAGACGACAGGCAGTGACTAATGAAAAACTGTTTTTT. Amino acids: CASRRQAVTNEKLFF.

This clonotype showed up many times. The rearrangement links TRBV10-3 to TRBJ2-3; no clear D. Trimming removed 10 bases at V and 7 bases at J, with 15 bases between. This CDR3 is built from 12 residues. The germline CDR1 and CDR2 sequences are ENHRY and SYGVKD. The CDR3 DNA sequence: TGTGCCACAGCCCACCCCTCGAATACGCAGTATTTT. It specifies CATAHPSNTQYF.

This clonotype was picked up many times. This sequence joins TRBV5-1 and TRBJ1-2; D gene unclear. CDR1 is SGHRS and CDR2 is YFSETQ in the germline V gene. Between the trimmed V and J ends, which lost 3 bases and 4 bases, there was a span of 13 bases. The CDR3 consists of 14 residues. CDR3: CASSSSTVTYGYTF. CDR3 in DNA: TGCGCCAGCAGCTCATCAACAGTTACCTATGGCTACACCTTC.

The chain employs TRBV25-1 and TRBJ2-1; perhaps TRBD2 as D (7 bases). Trimming shortened V by 1 base and J by 8 bases, and 21 bases separated the two germline ends. This CDR3 comprises 17 residues. Germline values: CDR1 MGHDK, CDR2 SYGVNS. The DNA of the CDR3 is TGTGCCAGCAGTGAATTAACCTGGGGGGGCCGAGGGTATGAGCAGTTCTTC. Translating it yields CASSELTWGGRGYEQFF.

There are many counts of this clonotype. The CDR3 spells CASSETGTQDEDEQYF. CDR3 bases: TGTGCCAGCAGCGAAACCGGGACTCAGGATGAGGACGAGCAGTACTTC. The chain couples TRBV5-6 to TRBJ2-7; the D gene is possibly TRBD2 (6 bases). The CDR3 has 16 residues. CDR1 and CDR2 (germline): SGHDT, YYEEEE. Trimming left V 4 bases short and J 5 bases short, with 22 bases between.

The gene calls are TRBV19 and TRBJ2-7; 10 bases match TRBD1. This CDR3 comprises 16 residues. V shed 5 bases, J shed 4 bases, and the junction held 11 bases outside the gene matches. Germline V gene data show CDR1 as LNHDA and CDR2 as SQIVND (reference sequence). The CDR3 sequence is CASSATTGGGWYEQYF. The CDR3 DNA reads as TGTGCCAGTAGTGCCACGACAGGGGGCGGTTGGTACGAGCAGTACTTC.

This CDR3 reads CASSEADANTGELFF. As DNA, the CDR3 is TGTGCCAGCAGTGAGGCAGACGCGAACACCGGGGAGCTGTTTTTT. J is TRBJ2-2 and V is TRBV6-1; D is undetermined. With 3 bases removed from V and 0 bases from J, the gap between germline ends came to 8 bases. CDR1 is MNHNS, CDR2 SASEGT, per germline. The CDR3 has 15 residues.

The CDR3 loop reads CSARGDRGRGEQYF. The DNA of the CDR3 is TGCAGTGCTAGAGGAGACAGGGGGCGAGGCGAGCAGTACTTC. The chain uses TRBV20-1 and TRBJ2-7, with TRBD1 matching 10 bases. The germline V gene has CDR1 DFQATT and CDR2 SNEGSKA (reference sequence). The CDR3 covers 14 residues. The ends lost 1 base at V and 6 bases at J; junction bases unmatched: 6.

This clonotype was recorded many times. The CDR3 spells CSARDIGGQGFTDTQYF. In DNA form, the CDR3 reads TGCAGTGCTAGAGATATTGGGGGACAGGGATTCACAGATACGCAGTATTTT. V and J are TRBV20-1 and TRBJ2-3; TRBD1 matches at 9 bases. This CDR3 has 17 residues. The germline CDR1 and CDR2 sequences are DFQATT and SNEGSKA (reference sequence). J lost 2 bases, V lost 0 bases, and 9 bases had no gene match.

This clonotype is medium-sized in the sample. The rearrangement uses TRBV4-1 and TRBJ2-7; the match to TRBD1 covers 8 bases. There are 18 residues in the CDR3. Germline CDR1 reads MGHRA; CDR2 reads YSYEKL. V lost 5 bases, J lost 3 bases, and 18 bases stayed unmatched. CDR3 DNA: TGCGCCAGCAGCTACAACCTAGACAGGGGAAGGGTAGGCTACGAGCAGTACTTC. Translating gives CASSYNLDRGRVGYEQYF.

The table lists this clonotype with many counts. Relative to the germline gene, one junction end is altered; a read error may explain this. V gene TRBV6-2 or TRBV6-3 combines with J gene TRBJ2-6; the D is unclear. There are 13 residues in the CDR3. From germline, CDR1 is MNHEY and CDR2 SVGEGT. CDR3 in amino acids: CASRSSWANVLTF. Here the CDR3 DNA reads TGTGCCAGCAGGAGCTCTTGGGCCAACGTCCTGACTTTC.

This clonotype is termed medium-sized. The gene calls are TRBV12-3 or TRBV12-4 and TRBJ1-2, with D maybe TRBD1 (5 bases). This CDR3 region has 14 residues. Trimming removed 3 bases at V and 4 bases at J, with 12 bases between. The CDR3 nucleotides are TGTGCCAGCAGTTTGGGGGGTTACGGCTATGGCTACACCTTC. Translated: CASSLGGYGYGYTF.

V is TRBV4-1 and J is TRBJ2-7, with 7 bases that match TRBD2. Losses at the gene ends were 4 bases for V and 0 bases for J; bases not matched to a gene: 6. Germline-derived CDR1 and CDR2 are MGHRA and YSYEKL. The CDR3 is 15 residues long. CDR3 loop: CASSPGASGSYEQYF. In nucleotides, the CDR3 is TGCGCCAGCAGCCCCGGTGCTAGCGGCTCCTACGAGCAGTACTTC.

By proportion, this clonotype is medium-sized. The CDR3 loop is CSARDGSGANVLTF. Here the CDR3 DNA reads TGCAGTGCTAGGGATGGCTCTGGGGCCAACGTCCTGACTTTC. The chain uses TRBV20-1 and TRBJ2-6, with D hard to call. V lost 3 bases and J lost 0, with 6 bases in between. The CDR3 extends over 14 amino acids. Germline V gene sequence: CDR1 DFQATT, CDR2 SNEGSKA (reference sequence).

V and J are TRBV2 and TRBJ2-3; D gene uncertain. In germline, CDR1 is SNHLY, CDR2 FYNNEI. V lost 7 bases, J lost 5 bases, and 7 bases lay in between. The CDR3 totals 11 residues. CDR3 nucleotides: TGTGCCAGCACGCAAATAGATACGCAGTATTTT. This gives the protein CASTQIDTQYF.

This clonotype was found many times. The chain joins TRBV30 to TRBJ2-3; a weak D match, TRBD1 (6 bases). This CDR3 is built from 15 residues. Trimming shortened V by 4 bases and J by 0 bases, and 14 bases separated the two germline ends. Germline V CDR1 and CDR2: GTSNPN, SVGIG (reference sequence). This chain's CDR3 is CAWNRGSPSTDTQYF. The CDR3, as DNA: TGTGCCTGGAATAGGGGGTCACCCAGCACAGATACGCAGTATTTT. The full variable domain, completed using reference TRBV30 and TRBJ2-3, is SQTIHQWPATLVQPVGSPLSLECTVEGTSNPNLYWYRQAAGRGLQLLFYSVGIGQISSEVPQNLSASRPQDRQFILSSKKLLLSDSGFYLCAWNRGSPSTDTQYFGPGTRLTVL.

In its sample, this clonotype is medium-sized. J is TRBJ1-3 and V is TRBV12-3 or TRBV12-4, with D hard to call. The CDR3 length is 14 residues. Trimming took off 5 bases at V and 0 bases at J, with 8 bases between the two ends. The CDR3 reads CASSPPGSGNTIYF. CDR3 in DNA: TGTGCCAGCAGTCCCCCCGGCTCTGGAAACACCATATATTTT.

The gene calls are TRBV20-1 and TRBJ2-7; D is unclear. Germline values: CDR1 DFQATT, CDR2 SNEGSKA (reference sequence). The V end lost 3 bases, the J end lost 0 bases, and 3 bases lay between the germline ends. The CDR3 totals 11 residues. CDR3 loop: CSASHSYEQYF. The CDR3 DNA sequence: TGCAGTGCTAGTCACTCCTACGAGCAGTACTTC.

In this sample, this clonotype turned up many times. CDR3 residues: CASSSRGGLGTDTQYF. CDR3 coding DNA: TGTGCCAGCAGTTCCCGGGGGGGGTTGGGCACAGATACGCAGTATTTT. This chain joins TRBV27 and TRBJ2-3, with 8 bases matching TRBD2. The germline V gene encodes CDR1 MNHEY and CDR2 SMNVEV (reference sequence). Trimming removed 4 bases from V and 1 base from J; junction bases left unmatched: 7. CDR3 length equals 16 residues.

This clonotype has only one observation. The germline gene is not matched at one end of the junction; a read error may be the cause. This chain joins TRBV6-5 and TRBJ2-6; D possibly corresponds to TRBD1 (5 bases). Germline V gene data show CDR1 as MNHEY and CDR2 as SVGAGI. This CDR3 comprises 19 residues. CDR3 region: CASSDSSRYAPSGANALTF. The CDR3 nucleotides are TGTGCCAGCAGTGACTCGAGTAGGTACGCTCCCTCTGGGGCCAACGCCCTGACTTTC.

This clonotype came up once. The chain joins TRBV6-1 to TRBJ2-7; possible D gene TRBD2, 6 bases. V was pared by 4 bases and J by 0 bases, with 16 bases between. CDR3 length: 16 amino acids. In germline, CDR1 is MNHNS, CDR2 SASEGT. CDR3 in amino acids: CASSVHLAGPSYEQYF. In DNA form, the CDR3 reads TGTGCCAGCAGTGTCCACTTGGCGGGACCCTCCTACGAGCAGTACTTC.

The V call is TRBV6-5, the J call TRBJ1-4; D may be TRBD1 (5 bases). Between the trimmed V and J ends, which lost 4 bases and 0 bases, there was a span of 12 bases. The germline CDR1 and CDR2 sequences are MNHEY and SVGAGI. There are 16 residues in the CDR3. CDR3 sequence: CASSLTASTTNEKLFF. In DNA, the CDR3 is TGTGCCAGCAGTTTGACAGCTAGCACAACTAATGAAAAACTGTTTTTT.